The rows below give T cell receptor beta chains drawn from one sample of a study of HIV-infected patients and healthy controls. MiXCR, run by TCRdb on the 5' RACE reads, gives a single entry per CDR3 protein. This sample has approximately 16,000 distinct CDR3 sequences; 9% to 9.5% occur once, and the top ten carry roughly 5%. The sample taken for sequencing was blood. The receptors come from an adult in good health. The CDR3 runs from the conserved cysteine through the conserved F or W.

j_call v_call cdr3_aa
TRBJ2-3 TRBV20-1 CSAWEGLTDTQYF
TRBJ2-7 TRBV19 CASSILGTGGYEQYF
TRBJ2-3 TRBV7-2 CASSLRLAGGPRATDTQYF
TRBJ1-1 TRBV4-1 CASSQQLILNRATEAFF
TRBJ2-5 TRBV6-5 CASRRLAAEETQYF
TRBJ1-1 TRBV7-2 CASSYTGGATEAFF
TRBJ2-7 TRBV20-1 CSAREPGLPWEQYF
TRBJ2-3 TRBV24-1 CATSASTDTQYF
TRBJ1-1 TRBV6-5 CASSTGAEAFF
TRBJ1-5 TRBV12-3/TRBV12-4 CASSLIENQPQHF
TRBJ2-2 TRBV6-4 CASSDSDTGELFF
TRBJ1-1 TRBV20-1 CSAGGIGDTEAFF
TRBJ2-1 TRBV19 CASSRTSGNYNEQFF
TRBJ1-1 TRBV6-2/TRBV6-3 CASSPLAIPGTEAFF
TRBJ2-7 TRBV20-1 CSARAGLAGIGAYEQYF
TRBJ2-3 TRBV27 CASSLLVSTDTQYF
TRBJ1-2 TRBV12-3/TRBV12-4 CASSSWKGSYVKDGYTF
TRBJ2-1 TRBV20-1 CSAGLAGGSEQFF
TRBJ1-5 TRBV9 CASSVDVSPNHQPQHF
TRBJ2-1 TRBV5-4 CASRAGTSSYNEQFF
TRBJ2-3 TRBV4-3 CASSQGVPGVYTQYF
TRBJ2-2 TRBV7-9 CASSPGPYTGELFF
TRBJ1-1 TRBV28 CASSRRGNAWNTEAFF
TRBJ2-7 TRBV2 CASDRSGQGAEQYF
TRBJ1-2 TRBV20-1 CSAYLGQDDYGYTF
TRBJ1-1 TRBV18 CASSPRWDSMNTEAFF
TRBJ1-1 TRBV13 CASSRGRPVPEAFF
TRBJ2-7 TRBV28 CASSPGPAPYEQYF
TRBJ2-1 TRBV2 CASSESIGGAEQFF
TRBJ1-4 TRBV19 CASSRLATNEKLFF
TRBJ2-7 TRBV27 CASSLSLREVKYEQYF
TRBJ2-5 TRBV5-1 CASSPDEDQETQYF
TRBJ2-7 TRBV14 CASSPLAGGREQYF